This T cell receptor (beta chain) was recovered during a study of T-cell reconstitution after alpha-beta-depleted transplantation in children. Findings and caveats of the study: Most T-cell counts and diversity one year after the transplant came from T cells that were newly produced. In patients about two months after transplant, alpha-beta T cells reportedly arose from several hundred expanded graft clones. The origin of high day-60 TCRbeta diversity in some patients lay in surviving recipient T cells and thymic progenitors.

This clonotype was seen many times. Antigen: not known. Trimming removed 5 bases from V and 2 bases from J, with 25 bases in between. There are 18 residues in the CDR3. The germline V gene has CDR1 SGHAT and CDR2 FQNNGV. Unique molecular identifiers were incorporated when the TCRbeta library was constructed. TCRdb re-derived calls from the PCR reads in MiXCR, one entry per CDR3 protein. This sample carries about 460,000 distinct CDR3 sequences, about 10% of them seen once, and the ten largest clones take 2% to 2.5%. Sequenced here: PBMCs, sampled before TCRalphabeta/CD19-depleted stem cell transplant. The rearrangement links TRBV11-2 to TRBJ2-7, with TRBD2 as a possible D gene (6 bases). The origin of this receptor is a child aged 2-15 years with inherited bone marrow failure, due to receive a stem cell transplant. The CDR3 loop reads CASSPRLAGTLKAYEQYF. In DNA, the CDR3 is TGTGCCAGCAGCCCTCGCCTGGCGGGAACCCTCAAGGCCTACGAGCAGTACTTC.